Shown below are 28 T cell receptor beta chains from a single sample sequenced in a study of T cell changes during pregnancy in multiple sclerosis. Clones were read by immunoSEQ multiplex PCR, and TCRdb kept only the in-frame ones, dropping some. The sample records around 57,000 clones, over 80% being singletons. The sequencing here drew on CD4+ T cells from peripheral blood mononuclear cells, taken after pregnancy. Receptors were obtained from a female donor in good health, enrolled as a control in a pregnancy study.

V usage is TRBV28 and J usage is TRBJ2-7, with TRBD1 as a possible D gene (5 bases). V lost 2 bases to trimming and J lost 0 bases, with 11 bases between them. This CDR3 is 15 amino acids long. CDR1 and CDR2 (germline): MDHEN, SYDVKM. The DNA for the CDR3 is TGTGCCAGCAGTTTAGACAGCCTCGGCTCCTACGAGCAGTACTTC. It yields the protein CASSLDSLGSYEQYF.

The gene calls are TRBV18 and TRBJ1-1, with no clear D. Germline V CDR1 and CDR2: KGHSH, LQKENI. The CDR3 sequence is 15 residues long. Trimming shortened V by 0 bases and J by 5 bases, and 13 bases separated the two germline ends. CDR3 in amino acids: CASSPPSGGRTEAFF. The CDR3 DNA is TGTGCCAGCTCACCACCGTCAGGAGGGAGGACTGAAGCTTTCTTT.

The rearrangement joins TRBV14 to TRBJ1-4; a possible D gene is TRBD1 (5 bases). Trimming took 4 bases from V and 8 from J, leaving 14 bases between them. Germline CDR1 is SGHDN and CDR2 is FVKESK. This CDR3 has 14 amino acids. The CDR3 sequence: CASSRGGAGEKLFF. The CDR3 nucleotides are TGTGCCAGCAGCCGCGGCGGGGCGGGGGAAAAACTGTTTTTT.

The chain employs TRBV5-4 and TRBJ1-4; D perhaps matches TRBD1 (5 bases). With 1 base removed from V and 11 bases from J, the gap between germline ends came to 18 bases. Germline CDR1 reads SGHNT; CDR2 reads YYREEE (reference sequence). The CDR3 totals 15 residues. The CDR3 region has the DNA TGTGCCAGCAGCTTGCGAGATGGGGCTGGTGCGAAACTGTTTTTT. It codes for CASSLRDGAGAKLFF.

This clone has just one count. The chain carries TRBV6-5 and TRBJ1-5; no clear D. Germline V gene data show CDR1 as MNHEY and CDR2 as SVGAGI. The CDR3 covers 15 residues. V lost 5 bases and J lost 0, with 11 bases in between. CDR3 sequence (DNA): TGTGCCAGCAGTCCCGAGGTGGATAGCAATCAGCCCCAGCATTTT. Protein: CASSPEVDSNQPQHF.

The chain links TRBV7-3 to TRBJ2-6; 9 bases align to TRBD1. V dropped 5 bases and J dropped 0; count of bases not matched to a gene: 8. Germline CDR1 and CDR2: SGHTA and FQGTGA. The CDR3 runs to 18 residues. CDR3 sequence reads: CASSRTGAQLSGANVLTF. The CDR3 coding sequence is TGTGCCAGCAGCAGGACAGGGGCCCAGCTCTCTGGGGCCAACGTCCTGACTTTC.

J is TRBJ1-1 and V is TRBV2; TRBD1 might be the D (6 bases). Per germline, CDR1 SNHLY and CDR2 FYNNEI. This CDR3 comprises 12 residues. V lost 9 bases and J lost 4, with 12 bases in between. This chain's CDR3 is CASTGFRTEAFF. The CDR3, as DNA: TGTGCCAGTACAGGGTTCCGCACTGAAGCTTTCTTT.

This clone was seen only once. This rearrangement joins TRBV25-1 to TRBJ1-4; weak D call: TRBD1 (5 bases). This CDR3 is 16 amino acids long. Germline loops: CDR1 MGHDK, CDR2 SYGVNS. Trimming took off 4 bases at V and 0 bases at J, with 12 bases between the two ends. This chain's CDR3 is CASSVGHPATNEKLFF. CDR3 nucleotide sequence: TGTGCCAGCAGTGTCGGACACCCCGCAACTAATGAAAAACTGTTTTTT.

The chain is built from TRBV6-5 and TRBJ2-7; tentative D call: TRBD2 (6 bases). Germline values: CDR1 MNHEY, CDR2 SVGAGI. The CDR3 is 13 residues long. V was clipped by 6 bases and J by 6 bases, with 15 bases between them. Here the CDR3 reads CASSGGPFSEQYF. DNA of the CDR3: TGTGCCAGCAGCGGGGGACCCTTTTCCGAGCAGTACTTC.

This clone was seen a single time. The chain links TRBV23-1 to TRBJ2-1; 11 bases line up with TRBD1. TRBV23-1 is an ORF, with its function uncertain. J was trimmed by 6 bases and V by 0 bases; bases with no gene match: 4. The CDR3 loop spans 16 amino acids. CDR3 DNA sequence: TGCGCCAGCAGTCAATCGCGGGACAGGGGGTTCAATGAGCAGTTCTTC. It codes for CASSQSRDRGFNEQFF.

The chain couples TRBV5-3 to TRBJ2-1; D possibly corresponds to TRBD1 (5 bases). TRBV5-3 is classed as an ORF, of uncertain function. Trimming took off 0 bases at V and 12 bases at J, with 16 bases between the two ends. The CDR3 is 14 residues long. DNA for the CDR3: TGTGCCAGAAGCTTGGGTCGGTGGGGCAGTCGGCAGTTCTTC. Translating it yields CARSLGRWGSRQFF.

The gene calls are TRBV6-5 and TRBJ1-1; maybe TRBD1 (5 bases). Germline V gives CDR1 MNHEY, CDR2 SVGAGI. V lost 5 bases, J lost 1 base, and 8 bases lay in between. The CDR3 has 13 amino acids. The CDR3, as DNA: TGTGCCAGCAGTACCGGACAGAACACTGAAGCTTTCTTT. Translation: CASSTGQNTEAFF.

The rearrangement joins TRBV7-9 to TRBJ1-2; a weak D match, TRBD1 (5 bases). Trimming cost V 5 bases and J 3 bases, with 10 bases left between them. This CDR3 has 13 residues. In germline, CDR1 is SEHNR, CDR2 FQNEAQ (reference sequence). The CDR3 here is CASSPGTDYGYTF. The CDR3 nucleotides read TGTGCCAGCAGCCCCGGGACTGACTATGGCTACACCTTC.

The chain recombines TRBV6-5 with TRBJ1-2; 12 bases match TRBD1. CDR1 is MNHEY and CDR2 is SVGAGI in the germline V gene. The CDR3 is made up of 14 amino acids. The J segment lost 8 bases and the V segment lost 2 bases, leaving 3 bases of the junction unmatched. The CDR3 DNA sequence: TGTGCCAGCAGTTACACGGGACAGGGGGCGGGCTACACCTTC. This sequence encodes CASSYTGQGAGYTF.

This clone was counted only a few times. This sequence joins TRBV6-5 and TRBJ1-1; the D gene is possibly TRBD1 (6 bases). The CDR3 is 13 amino acids. CDR1 is MNHEY, CDR2 SVGAGI, per germline. V was clipped by 7 bases and J by 5 bases, with 14 bases between them. The CDR3 nucleotides are TGTGCCAGCAACAACAGGGATACTACTGAAGCTTTCTTT. Translating gives CASNNRDTTEAFF.

This chain links TRBV7-2 with TRBJ1-1; D call uncertain. Trimming took 1 base from V and 4 from J, leaving 10 bases between them. Germline V lookup: CDR1 SGHTA, CDR2 FQGNSA. CDR3 length: 14 residues. For the CDR3, the DNA is TGTGCCAGCAGCTTAGGTGTGGTGAGCACTGAAGCTTTCTTT. Protein sequence: CASSLGVVSTEAFF.

The chain is built from TRBV4-2 and TRBJ2-5; no clear D. CDR1 is LGHNA, CDR2 YNFKEQ, per germline. Trimming removed 1 base from V and 4 bases from J, with 7 bases in between. The length of the CDR3 is 13 residues. The chain's CDR3 is CASSQGRLETQYF. CDR3 sequence (DNA): TGTGCCAGCAGCCAAGGGAGATTAGAGACCCAGTACTTC.

The V and J genes are TRBV10-3 and TRBJ1-1; 7 bases agree with TRBD1. With 6 bases clipped from V and 4 bases from J, the junction kept 5 bases outside the gene matches. The CDR3 consists of 13 residues. Germline-derived CDR1 and CDR2 are ENHRY and SYGVKD. As DNA, the CDR3 is TGTGCCATCAGGACAGGGAGTCTCACTGAAGCTTTCTTT. This translates into CAIRTGSLTEAFF.

This sequence joins TRBV6-5 and TRBJ1-1, with 8 bases lining up with TRBD1. V trimming: 6 bases; J trimming: 5 bases; junction bases outside the gene matches: 8. This CDR3 region has 14 residues. Germline CDR1 reads MNHEY; CDR2 reads SVGAGI. CDR3 bases: TGTGCCAGCAGACCTGACAGGGGCTGGACTGAAGCTTTCTTT. The encoded protein is CASRPDRGWTEAFF.

V is TRBV19 and J is TRBJ1-5, with D unclear. V dropped 9 bases and J dropped 3 bases, with 18 bases sitting between them. The CDR3 contains 15 residues. Per germline, CDR1 LNHDA and CDR2 SQIVND (reference sequence). The CDR3 nucleotides read TGTGCCAGCTTGAGAGGGAATGCTGCCAATCAGCCCCAGCATTTT. This gives the protein CASLRGNAANQPQHF. Filled out from reference TRBV19 and TRBJ1-5, the complete variable domain reads DGGITQSPKYLFRKEGQNVTLSCEQNLNHDAMYWYRQDPGQGLRLIYYSQIVNDFQKGDIAEGYSVSREKKESFPLTVTSAQKNPTAFYLCASLRGNAANQPQHFGDGTRLSIL.

V is TRBV9 and J is TRBJ1-1; 9 bases match TRBD1. The CDR3 spans 14 residues. V lost 1 base and J lost 4; bases outside the gene matches: 2. Germline V gives CDR1 SGDLS, CDR2 YYNGEE. The CDR3, as DNA: TGTGCCAGCAGCGTAACGGACAGGGGCACTGAAGCTTTCTTT. This encodes CASSVTDRGTEAFF.

The chain combines TRBV21-1 with TRBJ2-2; TRBD2 is taken as the D call from the table, unchecked against the DNA. TRBV21-1 is a pseudogene locus. There are 18 residues in the CDR3. In DNA, the CDR3 is TGTGCCAGCAGCAGGGGGCCACTAGCGGGGGGAGACACCGGGGAGCTGTTTTTT. Protein product: CASSRGPLAGGDTGELFF.

The chain links TRBV2 to TRBJ1-2, with 11 nucleotides matching TRBD1. Trimming at V came to 6 bases and at J to 6 bases, leaving 3 bases not matched to a gene. Germline CDR1 and CDR2: SNHLY and FYNNEI. The CDR3 spans 13 residues. The CDR3 is CASRRGQGDGYTF. The CDR3 DNA sequence: TGTGCCAGCAGGCGGGGACAGGGGGATGGCTACACCTTC.

The chain carries TRBV5-4 and TRBJ2-7; 9 bases are a match to TRBD1. CDR1 is SGHNT and CDR2 is YYREEE in the germline V gene (reference sequence). V was clipped by 4 bases and J by 5 bases; unmatched bases: 7. The CDR3 sequence is 14 residues long. The CDR3 here is CASSRNRGLNEQYF. The CDR3 coding sequence is TGTGCCAGCAGCCGCAACAGGGGGCTGAACGAGCAGTACTTC.

The chain couples TRBV30 to TRBJ1-1; D might be TRBD1 (6 bases). The CDR3 spans 11 residues. Germline V gene data show CDR1 as GTSNPN and CDR2 as SVGIG (reference sequence). The ends were cut back, 1 base at V and 6 bases at J, with 6 bases in the middle. The CDR3 region is CAWSDRAEAFF. CDR3 coding DNA: TGTGCCTGGAGTGACAGGGCTGAAGCTTTCTTT.

The chain uses TRBV18 and TRBJ1-1, with TRBD1 matching 7 bases. The V segment lost 0 bases and the J segment 1 base; nucleotides outside the gene matches: 8. The CDR3 length is 17 residues. Germline CDR1 reads KGHSH; CDR2 reads LQKENI. The CDR3 DNA follows: TGTGCCAGCTCACCACCGGTTAGGACAGGCTCGAACACTGAAGCTTTCTTT. Amino acids: CASSPPVRTGSNTEAFF.

CDR3 DNA: TGTGCCAGCAGGCCGACAGGGGGCTCTTTTACGCAGTATTTT. Its translation: CASRPTGGSFTQYF. The chain links TRBV27 to TRBJ2-3; 10 positions agree with TRBD1. The V and J ends lost 6 bases and 8 bases, in that order; junction bases with no gene match: 8. CDR1 is MNHEY, CDR2 SMNVEV, per germline (reference sequence). CDR3 length equals 14 residues.

V is TRBV10-1 and J is TRBJ1-1; perhaps TRBD1 as D (6 bases). Trimming cost V 7 bases and J 1 base, with 19 bases left between them. Germline V gene data show CDR1 as WNHNN and CDR2 as SYGVQD (reference sequence). The CDR3 length is 16 residues. CDR3 nucleotide sequence: TGCGCCAGCACCCCAGGTGGGGGCGTGAAGAACACTGAAGCTTTCTTT. Protein: CASTPGGGVKNTEAFF.